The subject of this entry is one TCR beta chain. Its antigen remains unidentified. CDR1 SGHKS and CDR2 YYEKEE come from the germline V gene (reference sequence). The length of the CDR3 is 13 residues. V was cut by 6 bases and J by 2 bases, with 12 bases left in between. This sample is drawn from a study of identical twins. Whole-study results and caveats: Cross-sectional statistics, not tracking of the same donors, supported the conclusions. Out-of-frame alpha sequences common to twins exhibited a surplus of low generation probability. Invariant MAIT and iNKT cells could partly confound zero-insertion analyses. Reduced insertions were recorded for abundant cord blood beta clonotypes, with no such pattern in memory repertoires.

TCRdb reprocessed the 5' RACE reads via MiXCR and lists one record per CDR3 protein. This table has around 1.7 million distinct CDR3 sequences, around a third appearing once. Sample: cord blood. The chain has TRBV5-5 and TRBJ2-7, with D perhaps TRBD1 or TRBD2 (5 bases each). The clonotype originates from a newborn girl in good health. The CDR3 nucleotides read TGTGCCAGCACCACCGGGACCCCCTACGAGCAGTACTTC. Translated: CASTTGTPYEQYF.